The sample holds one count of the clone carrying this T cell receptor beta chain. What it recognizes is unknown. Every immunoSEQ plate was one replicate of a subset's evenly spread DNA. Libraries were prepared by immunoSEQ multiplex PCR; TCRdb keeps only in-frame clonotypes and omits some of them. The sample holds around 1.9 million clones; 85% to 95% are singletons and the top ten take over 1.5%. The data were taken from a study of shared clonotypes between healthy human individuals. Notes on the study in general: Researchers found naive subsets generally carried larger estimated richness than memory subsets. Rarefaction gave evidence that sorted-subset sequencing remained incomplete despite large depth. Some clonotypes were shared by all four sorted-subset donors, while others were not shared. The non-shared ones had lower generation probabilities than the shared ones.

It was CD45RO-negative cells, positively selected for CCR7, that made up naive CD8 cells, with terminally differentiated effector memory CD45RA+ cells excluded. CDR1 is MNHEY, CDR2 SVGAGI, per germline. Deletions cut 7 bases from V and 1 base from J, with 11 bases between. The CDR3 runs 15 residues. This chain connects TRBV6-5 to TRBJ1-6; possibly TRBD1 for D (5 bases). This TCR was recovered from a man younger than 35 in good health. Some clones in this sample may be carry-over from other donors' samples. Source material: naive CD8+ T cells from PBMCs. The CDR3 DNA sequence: TGTGCCAGCACCAACAGGATGTCCTATAATTCACCCCTCCACTTT. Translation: CASTNRMSYNSPLHF.